The 11 T cell receptor beta chains given below trace back to one sample, sequenced in a study of cytomegalovirus exposure and HLA in healthy donors. PCR primers comprised 60 Vbeta and 13 Jbeta primers. Produced via immunoSEQ multiplex PCR; TCRdb's table is partial and in-frame only. The sample holds more than 100,000 clones, about 70% seen once. The sequenced sample consisted of PBMCs. The receptors stem from a woman aged 40-49 years in good health and CMV-seronegative.

This chain joins TRBV25-1 and TRBJ1-2; no clear D gene. The CDR3 has 14 residues. Germline assignment: CDR1 MGHDK and CDR2 SYGVNS. V gave up 6 bases and J gave up 7 bases, with 18 bases separating them. The CDR3 sequence: CASSAIGPGGGYTF. Written as DNA, the CDR3 is TGTGCCAGCAGCGCGATAGGCCCTGGAGGTGGCTACACCTTC.

The rearrangement links TRBV6-1 to TRBJ1-1; 11 bases agree with TRBD1. V dropped 6 bases and J dropped 10; count of bases not matched to a gene: 10. This CDR3 spans 14 amino acids. Germline values: CDR1 MNHNS, CDR2 SASEGT. The CDR3 nucleotides are TGTGCCAGCAGGGAGGGGACAGGGGGATCGAGAGCTTTCTTT. This sequence encodes CASREGTGGSRAFF.

The V call is TRBV6-6, the J call TRBJ2-1; 7 bases are a match to TRBD2. CDR3 length equals 15 residues. V was clipped by 7 bases and J by 6 bases; unmatched bases: 12. Looked up from germline, CDR1 is MNHNY and CDR2 is SVGAGI (reference sequence). CDR3 region: CASTESGGRSNEQFF. CDR3 DNA sequence: TGTGCCAGCACGGAATCCGGGGGGAGGAGCAATGAGCAGTTCTTC.

The rearrangement joins TRBV7-9 to TRBJ1-1; D is unclear. V was cut by 5 bases and J by 1 base, with 11 bases left in between. The CDR3 length is 14 residues. Germline V gene sequence: CDR1 SEHNR, CDR2 FQNEAQ (reference sequence). DNA of the CDR3: TGTGCCAGCAGCACTATAACGGCGAACACTGAAGCTTTCTTT. Amino acid sequence: CASSTITANTEAFF.

The chain combines TRBV7-9 with TRBJ1-1, with D perhaps TRBD1 (6 bases). Trimming took off 2 bases at V and 7 bases at J, with 8 bases between the two ends. The CDR3 is 12 amino acids. Per germline, CDR1 SEHNR and CDR2 FQNEAQ (reference sequence). In nucleotides, the CDR3 is TGTGCCAGCAGCTTATGGACAGTTGAAGCTTTCTTT. As protein: CASSLWTVEAFF.

The chain has TRBV10-1 and TRBJ2-7; a possible D gene is TRBD1 (6 bases). The CDR3 extends over 15 amino acids. V dropped 0 bases and J dropped 2 bases, with 11 bases sitting between them. CDR1 is WNHNN and CDR2 is SYGVQD in the germline V gene (reference sequence). CDR3 protein: CASSESGTQAYEQYF. Written as DNA, the CDR3 is TGCGCCAGCAGTGAGTCTGGGACACAAGCCTACGAGCAGTACTTC.

The chain couples TRBV13 to TRBJ1-1; 7 bases are shared with TRBD1. Germline V gives CDR1 PRHDT, CDR2 FYEKMQ (reference sequence). J lost 1 base, V lost 5 bases, and 7 bases had no gene match. The length of the CDR3 is 15 residues. The CDR3 DNA reads TGTGCCAGCAGCCGATCAGGGGGAGGGAACACTGAAGCTTTCTTT. Translation: CASSRSGGGNTEAFF. The whole variable domain, filled in from reference TRBV13 and TRBJ1-1, reads AAGVIQSPRHLIKEKRETATLKCYPIPRHDTVYWYQQGPGQDPQFLISFYEKMQSDKGSIPDRFSAQQFSDYHSELNMSSLELGDSALYFCASSRSGGGNTEAFFGQGTRLTVV.

The V gene is TRBV29-1, the J gene TRBJ2-2; maybe TRBD1 (5 bases). The length of the CDR3 is 13 residues. V dropped 1 base and J dropped 7 bases, with 10 bases sitting between them. Germline V gives CDR1 SQVTM, CDR2 ANQGSEA. The CDR3 sequence: CSVEGGAGGELFF. The CDR3 DNA is TGCAGCGTTGAAGGTGGGGCCGGCGGGGAGCTGTTTTTT.

Comment on this clone: Other nucleotide sequences in the sample specify the same CDR3. The gene calls are TRBV6-1 and TRBJ1-1, with D possibly matching TRBD1 (5 bases). V lost 5 bases, J lost 1 base, and 8 bases lay in between. Germline loops: CDR1 MNHNS, CDR2 SASEGT. The CDR3 extends over 13 amino acids. Here the CDR3 reads CASSWGQNTEAFF. CDR3 bases: TGTGCCAGCAGTTGGGGCCAGAACACTGAAGCTTTCTTT.

The rearrangement joins TRBV6-6 to TRBJ2-7; D may be TRBD1 (6 bases). The CDR3 consists of 15 residues. In germline, CDR1 is MNHNY, CDR2 SVGAGI (reference sequence). V was clipped by 2 bases and J by 4 bases, with 15 bases between them. For the CDR3, the DNA is TGTGCCAGCAGTTACGTTACAGGGCCCCTATACGAGCAGTACTTC. It translates to CASSYVTGPLYEQYF.

This chain connects TRBV5-1 to TRBJ1-4; D unresolved. The CDR3 is 14 residues long. The V gene lost 4 bases and the J gene lost 2 bases, with 9 bases spanning the gap. Germline V lookup: CDR1 SGHRS, CDR2 YFSETQ. The CDR3, as DNA: TGCGCCAGCAGCCCACCGGGGACTAATGAAAAACTGTTTTTT. Its protein product is CASSPPGTNEKLFF.